The following is a T cell receptor beta chain sequence with its context. This sample was taken from a study of T-cell reconstitution after alpha-beta-depleted transplantation in children. Unique molecular identifiers were built into the TCRbeta library. TCRdb analysed the PCR reads with MiXCR anew, one entry per CDR3 protein. The sample holds approximately 420,000 distinct CDR3 sequences, 11% seen once. V was pared by 4 bases and J by 3 bases, with 14 bases between. The CDR3 has 14 amino acids. Germline V gene lookup returns CDR1 SGHRS and CDR2 YFSETQ. The clonotype comes from a human donor who donated a stem cell graft to a child with acute myeloid leukemia. V gene TRBV5-1 combines with J gene TRBJ2-7; weak D call: TRBD2 (6 bases). The sequencing here drew on PBMCs from the stem cell graft donor, taken from the stem cell graft. The DNA of the CDR3 is TGCGCCAGCAGCCGCGACTTTAGCGGCTACGAGCAGTACGTC. Translated, it gives CASSRDFSGYEQYV.